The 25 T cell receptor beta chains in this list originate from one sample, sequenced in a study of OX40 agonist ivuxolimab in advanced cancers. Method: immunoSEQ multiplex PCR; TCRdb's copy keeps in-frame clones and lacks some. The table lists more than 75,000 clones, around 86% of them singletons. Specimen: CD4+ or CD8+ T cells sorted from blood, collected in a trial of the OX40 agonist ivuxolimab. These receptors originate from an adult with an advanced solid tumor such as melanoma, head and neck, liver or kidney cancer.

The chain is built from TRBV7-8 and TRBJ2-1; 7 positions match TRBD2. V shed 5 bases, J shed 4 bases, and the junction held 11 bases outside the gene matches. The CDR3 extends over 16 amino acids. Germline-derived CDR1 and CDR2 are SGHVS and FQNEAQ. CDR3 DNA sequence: TGTGCCAGCAGCCCAACTGCGGGAGCTAGATACAATGAGCAGTTCTTC. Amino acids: CASSPTAGARYNEQFF.

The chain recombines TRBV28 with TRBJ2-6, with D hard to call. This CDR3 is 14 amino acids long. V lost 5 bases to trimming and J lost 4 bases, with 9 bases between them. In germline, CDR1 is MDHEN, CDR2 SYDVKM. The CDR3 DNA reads TGTGCCAGCAGTCCGTTTGGAGGGGCCAACGTCCTGACTTTC. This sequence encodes CASSPFGGANVLTF. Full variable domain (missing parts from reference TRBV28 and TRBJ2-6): DVKVTQSSRYLVKRTGEKVFLECVQDMDHENMFWYRQDPGLGLRLIYFSYDVKMKEKGDIPEGYSVSREKKERFSLILESASTNQTSMYLCASSPFGGANVLTFGAGSRLTVL.

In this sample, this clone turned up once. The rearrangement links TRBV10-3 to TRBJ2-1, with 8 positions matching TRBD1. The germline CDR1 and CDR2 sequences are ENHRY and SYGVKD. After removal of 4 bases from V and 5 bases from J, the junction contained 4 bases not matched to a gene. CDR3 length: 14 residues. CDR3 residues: CAISVGQANNEQFF. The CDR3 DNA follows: TGTGCCATCAGTGTGGGACAGGCCAACAATGAGCAGTTCTTC.

The CDR3 is CASSRTGGRNTIYF. DNA of the CDR3: TGTGCCAGCAGCCGGACAGGGGGCAGAAACACCATATATTTT. The chain uses TRBV11-2 and TRBJ1-3; TRBD1 matches 11 bases. The CDR3 is 14 residues long. The germline V gene encodes CDR1 SGHAT and CDR2 FQNNGV. V was clipped by 5 bases and J by 5 bases; unmatched bases: 2.

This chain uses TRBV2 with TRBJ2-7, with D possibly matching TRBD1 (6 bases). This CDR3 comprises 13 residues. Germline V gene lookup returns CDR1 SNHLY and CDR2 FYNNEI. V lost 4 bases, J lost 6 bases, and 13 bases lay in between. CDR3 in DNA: TGTGCCAGCAGTGCTAACCTCAGGGGCGAGCAGTACTTC. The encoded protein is CASSANLRGEQYF. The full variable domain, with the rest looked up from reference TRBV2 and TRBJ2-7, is EPEVTQTPSHQVTQMGQEVILRCVPISNHLYFYWYRQILGQKVEFLVSFYNNEISEKSEIFDDQFSVERPDGSNFTLKIRSTKLEDSAMYFCASSANLRGEQYFGPGTRLTVT.

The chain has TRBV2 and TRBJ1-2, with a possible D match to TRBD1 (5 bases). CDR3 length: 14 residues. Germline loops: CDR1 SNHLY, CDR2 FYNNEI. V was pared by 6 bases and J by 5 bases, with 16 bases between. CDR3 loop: CASRGGNQPYGYTF. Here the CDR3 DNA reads TGTGCCAGCAGGGGGGGAAACCAGCCGTATGGCTACACCTTC.

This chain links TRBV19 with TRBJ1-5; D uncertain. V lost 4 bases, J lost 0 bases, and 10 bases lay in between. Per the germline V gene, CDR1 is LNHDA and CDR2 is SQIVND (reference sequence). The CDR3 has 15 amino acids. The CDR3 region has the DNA TGTGCCAGTAGTAACAGTGACCGTAGCAATCAGCCCCAGCATTTT. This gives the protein CASSNSDRSNQPQHF.

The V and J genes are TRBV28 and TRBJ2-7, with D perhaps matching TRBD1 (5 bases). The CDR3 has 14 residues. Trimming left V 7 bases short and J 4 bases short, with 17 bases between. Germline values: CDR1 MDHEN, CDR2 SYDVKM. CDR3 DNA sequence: TGTGCCAGCACCTCCGCGGACACACTTTACGAGCAGTACTTC. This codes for CASTSADTLYEQYF.

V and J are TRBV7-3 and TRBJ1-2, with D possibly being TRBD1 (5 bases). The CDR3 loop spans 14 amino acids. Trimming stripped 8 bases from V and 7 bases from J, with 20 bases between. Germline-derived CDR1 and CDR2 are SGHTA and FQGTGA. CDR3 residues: CASSAGPEPIGYTF. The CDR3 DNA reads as TGTGCCAGCTCCGCGGGACCCGAGCCTATTGGCTACACCTTC.

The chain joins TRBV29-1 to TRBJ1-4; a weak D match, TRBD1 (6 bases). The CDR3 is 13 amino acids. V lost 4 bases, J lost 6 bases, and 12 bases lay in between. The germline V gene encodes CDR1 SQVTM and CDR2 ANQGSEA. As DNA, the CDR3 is TGCAGCGTTGTTGGTCGGACAGATGAAAAACTGTTTTTT. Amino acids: CSVVGRTDEKLFF.

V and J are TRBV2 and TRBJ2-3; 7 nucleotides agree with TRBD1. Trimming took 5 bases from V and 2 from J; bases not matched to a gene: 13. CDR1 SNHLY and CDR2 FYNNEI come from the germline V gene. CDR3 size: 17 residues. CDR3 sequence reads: CASSRSYRGPVTDTQYF. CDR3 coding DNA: TGTGCCAGCAGTAGAAGCTACAGGGGCCCGGTCACAGATACGCAGTATTTT.

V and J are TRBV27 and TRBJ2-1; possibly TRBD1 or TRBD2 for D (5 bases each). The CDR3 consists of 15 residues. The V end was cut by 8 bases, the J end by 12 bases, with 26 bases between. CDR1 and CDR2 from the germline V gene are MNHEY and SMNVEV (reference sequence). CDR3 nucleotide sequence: TGTGCCAGCGCCGCTATACCGGGGCCCATAAGGGGGCAGTTCTTC. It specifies CASAAIPGPIRGQFF.

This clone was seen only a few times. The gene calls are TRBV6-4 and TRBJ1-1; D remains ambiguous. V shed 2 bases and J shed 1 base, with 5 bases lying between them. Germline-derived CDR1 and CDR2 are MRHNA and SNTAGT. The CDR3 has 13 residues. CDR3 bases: TGTGCCAGCAGTGACGAACAGAACACTGAAGCTTTCTTT. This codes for CASSDEQNTEAFF.

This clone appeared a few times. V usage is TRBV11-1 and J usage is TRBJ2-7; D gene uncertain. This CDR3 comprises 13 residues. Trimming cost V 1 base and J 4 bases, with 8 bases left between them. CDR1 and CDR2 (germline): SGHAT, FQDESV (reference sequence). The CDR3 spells CASSLVQAYEQYF. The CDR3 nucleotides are TGTGCCAGCAGCTTAGTTCAGGCTTACGAGCAGTACTTC.

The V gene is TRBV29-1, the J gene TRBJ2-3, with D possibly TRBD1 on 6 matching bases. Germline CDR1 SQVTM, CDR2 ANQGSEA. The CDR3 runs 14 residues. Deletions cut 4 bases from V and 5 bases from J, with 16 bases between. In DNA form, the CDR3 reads TGCAGCGTTGGCCGAGGGGGTCCTATAGATACGCAGTATTTT. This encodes CSVGRGGPIDTQYF.

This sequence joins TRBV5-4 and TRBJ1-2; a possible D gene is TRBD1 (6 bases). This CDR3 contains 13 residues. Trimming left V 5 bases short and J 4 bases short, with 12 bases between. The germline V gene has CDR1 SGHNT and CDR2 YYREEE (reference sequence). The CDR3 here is CASSSGTIYGYTF. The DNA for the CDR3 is TGTGCCAGCAGTTCCGGGACAATCTATGGCTACACCTTC.

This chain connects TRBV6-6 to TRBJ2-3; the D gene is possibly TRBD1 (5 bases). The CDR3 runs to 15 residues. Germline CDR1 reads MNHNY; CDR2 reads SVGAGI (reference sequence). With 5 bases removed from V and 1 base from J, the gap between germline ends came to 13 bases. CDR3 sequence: CASSNRQSRTDTQYF. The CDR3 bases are TGTGCCAGCAGTAACCGACAGTCCCGCACAGATACGCAGTATTTT.

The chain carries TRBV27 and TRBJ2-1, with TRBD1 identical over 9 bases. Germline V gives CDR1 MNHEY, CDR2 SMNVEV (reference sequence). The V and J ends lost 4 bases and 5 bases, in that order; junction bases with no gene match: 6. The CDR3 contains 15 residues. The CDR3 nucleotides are TGTGCCAGCAGTTCCCCGACAGGGGGGAACAATGAGCAGTTCTTC. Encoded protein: CASSSPTGGNNEQFF.

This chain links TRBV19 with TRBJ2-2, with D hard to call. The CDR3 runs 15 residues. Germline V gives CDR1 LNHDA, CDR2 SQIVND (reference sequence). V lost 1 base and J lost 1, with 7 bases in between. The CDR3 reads CASSIASLNTGELFF. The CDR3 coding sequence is TGTGCCAGTAGTATAGCCAGCCTGAACACCGGGGAGCTGTTTTTT.

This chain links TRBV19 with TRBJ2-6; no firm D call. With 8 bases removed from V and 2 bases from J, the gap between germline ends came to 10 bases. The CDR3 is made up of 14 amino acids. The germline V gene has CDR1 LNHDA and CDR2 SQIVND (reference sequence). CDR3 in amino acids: CASAWAAGANVLTF. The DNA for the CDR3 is TGTGCCAGTGCCTGGGCAGCTGGGGCCAACGTCCTGACTTTC.

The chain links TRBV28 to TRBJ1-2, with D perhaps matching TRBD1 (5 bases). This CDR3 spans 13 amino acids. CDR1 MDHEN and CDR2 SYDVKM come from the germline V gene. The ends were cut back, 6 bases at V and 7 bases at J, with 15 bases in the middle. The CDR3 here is CASSHYAGPGYTF. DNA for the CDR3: TGTGCCAGCAGCCATTACGCAGGGCCTGGCTACACCTTC.

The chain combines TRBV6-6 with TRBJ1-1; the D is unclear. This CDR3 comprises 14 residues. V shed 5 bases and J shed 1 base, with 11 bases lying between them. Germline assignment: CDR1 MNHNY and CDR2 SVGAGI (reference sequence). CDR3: CASSPYDGNTEAFF. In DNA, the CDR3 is TGTGCCAGCAGTCCTTACGACGGGAACACTGAAGCTTTCTTT.

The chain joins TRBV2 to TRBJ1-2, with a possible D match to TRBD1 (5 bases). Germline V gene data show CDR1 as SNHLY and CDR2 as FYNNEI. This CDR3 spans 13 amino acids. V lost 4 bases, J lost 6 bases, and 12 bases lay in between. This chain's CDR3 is CASSAQGRDGYTF. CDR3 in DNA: TGTGCCAGCAGTGCACAAGGCAGGGATGGCTACACCTTC.

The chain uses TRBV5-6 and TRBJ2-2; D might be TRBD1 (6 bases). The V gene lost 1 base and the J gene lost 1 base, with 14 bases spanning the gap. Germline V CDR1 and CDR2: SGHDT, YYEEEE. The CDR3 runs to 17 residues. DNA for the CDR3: TGTGCCAGCAGCTTGTACAGGGCCCGTTTGAACACCGGGGAGCTGTTTTTT. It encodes CASSLYRARLNTGELFF.

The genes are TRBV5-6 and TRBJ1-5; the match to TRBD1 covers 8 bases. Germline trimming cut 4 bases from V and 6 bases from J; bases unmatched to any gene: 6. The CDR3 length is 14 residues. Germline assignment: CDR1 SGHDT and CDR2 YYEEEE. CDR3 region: CASSRDRGGQPQHF. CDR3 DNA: TGTGCCAGCAGCCGAGACAGGGGCGGTCAGCCCCAGCATTTT.